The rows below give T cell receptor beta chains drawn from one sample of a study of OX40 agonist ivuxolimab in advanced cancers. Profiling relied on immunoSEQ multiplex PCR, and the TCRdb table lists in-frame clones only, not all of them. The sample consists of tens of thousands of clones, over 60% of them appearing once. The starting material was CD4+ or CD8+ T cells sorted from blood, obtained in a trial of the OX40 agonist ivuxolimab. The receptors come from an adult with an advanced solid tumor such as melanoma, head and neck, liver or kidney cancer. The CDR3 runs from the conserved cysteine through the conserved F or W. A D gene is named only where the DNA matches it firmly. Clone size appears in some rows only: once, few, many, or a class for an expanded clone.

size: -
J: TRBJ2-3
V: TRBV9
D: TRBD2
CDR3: CASSVAGGAGADTQYF
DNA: TGTGCCAGCAGCGTAGCGGGAGGGGCTGGGGCAGATACGCAGTATTTT

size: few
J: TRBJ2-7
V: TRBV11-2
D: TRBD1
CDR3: CASSLGTGTYEQYF
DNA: TGTGCCAGCAGCTTAGGGACAGGTACCTACGAGCAGTACTTC

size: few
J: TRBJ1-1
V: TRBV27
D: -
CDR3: CASSLSLVTEAFF
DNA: TGTGCCAGCAGTTTATCTCTGGTCACTGAAGCTTTCTTT

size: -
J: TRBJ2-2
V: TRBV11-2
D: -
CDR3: CASSSRWGRDTGELFF
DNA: TGTGCCAGCAGCTCCCGCTGGGGGAGAGACACCGGGGAGCTGTTTTTT

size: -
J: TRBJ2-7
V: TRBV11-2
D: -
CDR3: CASSLAENEQYF
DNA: TGTGCCAGCAGCTTAGCAGAAAACGAGCAGTACTTC

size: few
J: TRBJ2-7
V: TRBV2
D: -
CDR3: CASSAGQPYEQYF
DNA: TGTGCCAGCAGTGCGGGCCAACCTTACGAGCAGTACTTC

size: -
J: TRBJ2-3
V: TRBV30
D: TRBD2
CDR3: CAWSLAGGYADTQYF
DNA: TGTGCCTGGAGCCTCGCGGGGGGCTATGCAGATACGCAGTATTTT

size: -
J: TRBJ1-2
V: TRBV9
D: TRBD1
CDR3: CASSAAGTGEFDYGYTF
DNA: TGTGCCAGCAGCGCGGCAGGGACAGGGGAATTTGACTATGGCTACACCTTC

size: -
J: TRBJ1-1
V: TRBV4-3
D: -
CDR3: CASSQDRGLGDTEAFF
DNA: TGCGCCAGCAGCCAAGATAGGGGCCTCGGGGACACTGAAGCTTTCTTT

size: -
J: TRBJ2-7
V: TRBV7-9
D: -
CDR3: CASSLDPAEQYF
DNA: TGTGCCAGCAGCCTCGACCCGGCCGAGCAGTACTTC

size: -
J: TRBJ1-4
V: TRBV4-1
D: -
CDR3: CASSLGTVLEGEKLFF
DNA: TGCGCCAGCAGCCTTGGGACGGTACTAGAGGGCGAAAAACTGTTTTTT

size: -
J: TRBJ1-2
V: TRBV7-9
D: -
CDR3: CASSPDGFRGYTF
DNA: TGTGCCAGCAGCCCCGACGGGTTTAGGGGCTACACCTTC

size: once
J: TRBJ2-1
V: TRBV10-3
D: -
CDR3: CAISESGGDEQFF
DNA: TGTGCCATCAGTGAGTCGGGTGGGGATGAGCAGTTCTTC

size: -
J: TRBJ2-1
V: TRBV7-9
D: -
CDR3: CASTNRGRGSYNEQFF
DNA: TGTGCCAGCACCAACCGGGGGAGAGGGTCCTACAATGAGCAGTTCTTC

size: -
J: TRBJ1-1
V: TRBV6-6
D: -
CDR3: CVTSGDTNTEAFF
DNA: TGTGTTACATCCGGGGATACGAACACTGAAGCTTTCTTT

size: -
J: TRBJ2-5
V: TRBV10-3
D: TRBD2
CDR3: CAISGGGASETQYF
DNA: TGTGCCATCAGCGGCGGGGGGGCCTCAGAGACCCAGTACTTC

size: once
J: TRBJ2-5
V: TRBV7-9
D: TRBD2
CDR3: CASSLVPAGQETQYF
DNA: TGTGCCAGCAGCTTAGTACCAGCGGGACAAGAGACCCAGTACTTC

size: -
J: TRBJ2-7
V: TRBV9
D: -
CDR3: CASSTEGLPSYEQYF
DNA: TGTGCCAGCAGCACAGAGGGACTCCCGTCCTACGAGCAGTACTTC

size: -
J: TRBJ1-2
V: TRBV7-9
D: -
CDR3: CASTPSEGYGYTF
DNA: TGTGCCAGCACCCCGTCTGAGGGCTATGGCTACACCTTC

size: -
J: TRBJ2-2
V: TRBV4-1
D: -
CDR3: CASSLGWAQGTGELFF
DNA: TGCGCCAGCAGCCTCGGGTGGGCTCAGGGAACCGGGGAGCTGTTTTTT

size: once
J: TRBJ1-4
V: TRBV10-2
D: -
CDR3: CASGFPTNEKLFF
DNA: TGCGCCAGTGGGTTTCCAACTAATGAAAAACTGTTTTTT

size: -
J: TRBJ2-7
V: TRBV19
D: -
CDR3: CASSPVGGAWGEQYF
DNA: TGTGCCAGTAGTCCCGTGGGGGGCGCGTGGGGCGAGCAGTACTTC

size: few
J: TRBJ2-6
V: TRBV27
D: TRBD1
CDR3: CASRKQGARYSGANVLTF
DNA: TGTGCCAGCAGGAAACAGGGGGCTAGATACTCTGGGGCCAACGTCCTGACTTTC

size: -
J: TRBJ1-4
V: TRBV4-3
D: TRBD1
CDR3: CASSQEVWTGDEKLFF
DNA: TGCGCCAGCAGCCAAGAGGTTTGGACAGGGGATGAAAAACTGTTTTTT

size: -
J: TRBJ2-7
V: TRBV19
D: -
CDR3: CASSFLTGSYEQYF
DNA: TGTGCCAGTAGTTTCTTGACGGGTTCCTACGAGCAGTACTTC

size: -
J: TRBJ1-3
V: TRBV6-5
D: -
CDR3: CASSYAGAGNTIYF
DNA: TGTGCCAGCAGTTACGCGGGGGCTGGAAACACCATATATTTT

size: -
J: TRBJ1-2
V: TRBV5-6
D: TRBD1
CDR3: CASSLFPGGKDGYTF
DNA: TGTGCCAGCAGCTTGTTCCCAGGGGGTAAGGATGGCTACACCTTC

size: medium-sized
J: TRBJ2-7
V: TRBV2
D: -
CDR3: CASRTGTSKPYEQYF
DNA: TGTGCCAGCAGGACCGGGACATCTAAGCCCTACGAGCAGTACTTC

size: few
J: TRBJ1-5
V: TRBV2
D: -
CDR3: CASSGQSEYQPQHF
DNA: TGTGCCAGCAGTGGACAGTCAGAATATCAGCCCCAGCATTTT

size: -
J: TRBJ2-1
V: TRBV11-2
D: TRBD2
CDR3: CASSLSSGGAGEQFF
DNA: TGTGCCAGCAGCTTATCTAGCGGGGGAGCTGGGGAGCAGTTCTTC

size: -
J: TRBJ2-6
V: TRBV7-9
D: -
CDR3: CASSFRGSSGANVLTF
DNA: TGTGCCAGCAGTTTTCGGGGTAGCTCTGGGGCCAACGTCCTGACTTTC

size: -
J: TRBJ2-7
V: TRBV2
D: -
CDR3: CASSVSSSATYEQYF
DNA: TGTGCCAGCAGCGTCAGTTCTAGCGCGACATACGAGCAGTACTTC

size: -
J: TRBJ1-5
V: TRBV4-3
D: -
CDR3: CASSQAQGNQPQHF
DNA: TGCGCCAGCAGCCAGGCACAGGGAAATCAGCCCCAGCATTTT

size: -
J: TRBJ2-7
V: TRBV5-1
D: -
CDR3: CASSLALGEQYF
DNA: TGCGCCAGCAGCTTGGCCTTGGGGGAGCAGTACTTC

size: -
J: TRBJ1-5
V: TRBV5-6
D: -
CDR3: CASSFGGLGNQPQHF
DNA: TGTGCCAGCAGCTTCGGGGGGCTGGGGAATCAGCCCCAGCATTTT

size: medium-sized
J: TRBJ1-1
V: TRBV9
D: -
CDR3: CASSPEDSSMNTEAFF
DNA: TGTGCCAGCAGCCCAGAGGACAGTTCTATGAACACTGAAGCTTTCTTT

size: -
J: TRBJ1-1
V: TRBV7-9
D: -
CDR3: CASSLVAGTEAFF
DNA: TGTGCCAGCAGCTTAGTGGCAGGCACTGAAGCTTTCTTT

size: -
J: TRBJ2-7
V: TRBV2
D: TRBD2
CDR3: CASGETSGGLSSYEQYF
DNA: TGTGCCAGCGGGGAGACTAGCGGGGGGCTAAGCTCCTACGAGCAGTACTTC

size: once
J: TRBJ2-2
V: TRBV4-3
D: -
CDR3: CASSQDASGPGELFF
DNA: TGCGCCAGCAGCCAAGATGCCTCCGGCCCCGGGGAGCTGTTTTTT

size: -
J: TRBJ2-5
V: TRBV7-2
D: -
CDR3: CASSSRETQYF
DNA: TGTGCCAGCAGCTCCCGGGAGACCCAGTACTTC

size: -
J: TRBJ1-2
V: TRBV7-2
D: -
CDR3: CASSQLRTGNGYTF
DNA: TGTGCCAGCAGCCAGCTTCGGACGGGTAATGGCTACACCTTC

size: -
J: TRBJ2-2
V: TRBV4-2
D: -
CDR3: CASTTDEATGELFF
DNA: TGTGCCAGCACGACCGATGAGGCCACCGGGGAGCTGTTTTTT

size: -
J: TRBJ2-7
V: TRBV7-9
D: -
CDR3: CASSIRDDEQYF
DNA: TGTGCCAGCAGCATCAGGGACGACGAGCAGTACTTC

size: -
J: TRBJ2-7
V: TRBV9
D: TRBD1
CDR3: CASSFGTGYEQYF
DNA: TGTGCCAGCAGCTTCGGGACAGGCTACGAGCAGTACTTC

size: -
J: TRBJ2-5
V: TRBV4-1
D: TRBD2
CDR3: CASSQVAGGLVETQYF
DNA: TGCGCCAGCAGCCAAGTGGCGGGGGGGCTTGTTGAGACCCAGTACTTC

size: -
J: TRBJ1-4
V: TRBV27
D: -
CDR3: CASSSLNGFNEKLFF
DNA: TGTGCCAGCAGTTCGCTCAACGGATTTAATGAAAAACTGTTTTTT

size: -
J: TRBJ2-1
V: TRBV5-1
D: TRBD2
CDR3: CASSLEGLVPYNEQFF
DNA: TGCGCCAGCAGCTTGGAGGGACTAGTCCCCTACAATGAGCAGTTCTTC

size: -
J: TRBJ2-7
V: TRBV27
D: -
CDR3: CASSLGGWREQYF
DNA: TGTGCCAGCAGTTTAGGCGGCTGGAGGGAGCAGTACTTC

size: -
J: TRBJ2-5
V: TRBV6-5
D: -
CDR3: CASSSVFEETQYF
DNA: TGTGCCAGCAGTTCTGTGTTTGAGGAGACCCAGTACTTC

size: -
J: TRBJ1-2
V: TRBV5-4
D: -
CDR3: CASSLAAGANYGYTF
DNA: TGTGCCAGCAGCTTGGCTGCAGGGGCCAACTATGGCTACACCTTC